What follows are 14 T cell receptor beta chains derived from one specimen sequenced in a study of OX40 agonist ivuxolimab in advanced cancers. Only in-frame clones appear in the TCRdb table, and some are missing; sequencing was by immunoSEQ multiplex PCR. The data show 66,000 or so clones, more than 65% seen once. The source material was CD4+ or CD8+ T cells sorted from blood, sampled in a trial of the OX40 agonist ivuxolimab. All receptors derive from an adult with an advanced solid tumor such as melanoma, head and neck, liver or kidney cancer.

The chain has TRBV5-1 and TRBJ2-3, with D unclear. The CDR3 runs to 15 residues. Germline CDR1 SGHRS, CDR2 YFSETQ. Trimming pared 0 bases from V and 2 bases from J, leaving 10 bases between. CDR3 sequence reads: CASSLAGRFTDTQYF. CDR3 in DNA: TGCGCCAGCAGCTTGGCGGGCAGGTTCACAGATACGCAGTATTTT. Using reference TRBV5-1 and TRBJ2-3 for the parts outside the CDR3, the full variable domain is KAGVTQTPRYLIKTRGQQVTLSCSPISGHRSVSWYQQTPGQGLQFLFEYFSETQRNKGNFPGRFSGRQFSNSRSEMNVSTLELGDSALYLCASSLAGRFTDTQYFGPGTRLTVL.

Only one count was recorded for this clone. The CDR3 sequence: CASSGGRGNTEAFF. For the CDR3, the DNA is TGTGCCAGCAGCGGGGGCCGGGGGAACACTGAAGCTTTCTTT. The rearrangement uses TRBV2 and TRBJ1-1; the D gene is possibly TRBD1 (6 bases). The V gene lost 6 bases and the J gene lost 1 base, with 12 bases spanning the gap. Germline values: CDR1 SNHLY, CDR2 FYNNEI. The CDR3 has 14 amino acids.

The rearrangement uses TRBV19 and TRBJ2-5; D perhaps matches TRBD2 (5 bases). The end of the DNA is better explained by TRBJ2-7, so the J call may be wrong. Germline V gene lookup returns CDR1 LNHDA and CDR2 SQIVND (reference sequence). The CDR3 contains 14 residues. This CDR3 reads CASSTTGISYEQYF. The CDR3 nucleotides read TGTGCCAGTAGTACGACCGGGATCTCCTACGAGCAGTACTTC.

This clone appeared a few times. The gene calls are TRBV5-6 and TRBJ2-5, with D perhaps being TRBD1 or TRBD2 (5 bases each). Trimming took off 4 bases at V and 5 bases at J, with 18 bases between the two ends. Per the germline V gene, CDR1 is SGHDT and CDR2 is YYEEEE. CDR3 size: 15 residues. DNA of the CDR3: TGTGCCAGCAGCCGGGGACCGGTTAGCGCCGAGACCCAGTACTTC. This encodes CASSRGPVSAETQYF.

The chain has TRBV6-1 and TRBJ1-6; possibly TRBD1 for D (6 bases). The CDR3 length is 15 residues. Trimming cost V 7 bases and J 8 bases, with 18 bases left between them. The germline gives CDR1 MNHNS, CDR2 SASEGT. In DNA form, the CDR3 reads TGTGCCAGCATGGGGACTGCGACAGGAGATTCACCCCTCCACTTT. It translates to CASMGTATGDSPLHF.

This clone was counted once. CDR3 sequence (DNA): TGTGCCAGCAGCTTAGCGGTCGTTTCAGCCAACGTCCTGACTTTC. It codes for CASSLAVVSANVLTF. This rearrangement joins TRBV7-2 to TRBJ2-6; D is unclear. The CDR3 runs 15 residues. Germline CDR1 reads SGHTA; CDR2 reads FQGNSA. Trimming left V 0 bases short and J 7 bases short, with 10 bases between.

The chain carries TRBV10-3 and TRBJ2-5; D is possibly TRBD2 (6 bases). CDR1 is ENHRY, CDR2 SYGVKD, per germline. This CDR3 region has 13 residues. Trimming took off 5 bases at V and 4 bases at J, with 11 bases between the two ends. The CDR3 is CAISLDYRETQYF. Written as DNA, the CDR3 is TGTGCCATCAGTCTGGACTACAGAGAGACCCAGTACTTC.

The chain uses TRBV7-2 and TRBJ1-4; 7 bases agree with TRBD1. Germline lookup yields CDR1 SGHTA and CDR2 FQGNSA. V shed 5 bases and J 10 bases; nucleotides not matched to a gene: 13. This CDR3 spans 15 amino acids. The CDR3 loop is CASSPNPSGGGKLFF. In DNA form, the CDR3 reads TGTGCCAGCAGCCCCAACCCGTCAGGGGGGGGAAAACTGTTTTTT.

The chain uses TRBV14 and TRBJ2-5; 9 bases line up with TRBD1. TRBJ2-7 matches the DNA end more closely, so the J call is doubtful. The CDR3 has 15 amino acids. The germline gives CDR1 SGHDN, CDR2 FVKESK. CDR3 DNA sequence: TGTGCCAGCAGCCCGCCCGGGACAGGGACCTACGAGCAGTACTTC. Encoded protein: CASSPPGTGTYEQYF.

This chain joins TRBV6-6 and TRBJ1-3; D might be TRBD1 (5 bases). The CDR3 length is 16 residues. Germline V gene lookup returns CDR1 MNHNY and CDR2 SVGAGI (reference sequence). V lost 2 bases, J lost 0 bases, and 11 bases lay in between. The CDR3 DNA sequence: TGTGCCAGCAGTTACGGTGGACACTCCTCTGGAAACACCATATATTTT. Translation: CASSYGGHSSGNTIYF.

The V call is TRBV9, the J call TRBJ2-4, with a tentative D call TRBD2 (5 bases). The CDR3 has 13 amino acids. Germline V lookup: CDR1 SGDLS, CDR2 YYNGEE. Trimming stripped 3 bases from V and 8 bases from J, with 12 bases between. DNA for the CDR3: TGTGCCAGCAGCGGCCGAGGGAAACACATTCAGTACTTC. Translation: CASSGRGKHIQYF.

The rearrangement joins TRBV6-5 to TRBJ1-6, with D unresolved. Germline assignment: CDR1 MNHEY and CDR2 SVGAGI. V was shortened by 7 bases and J by 2 bases, with 6 bases between the two germline ends. This CDR3 contains 13 residues. The CDR3 spells CASMNTYNSPLHF. The CDR3 DNA follows: TGTGCCAGCATGAACACCTATAATTCACCCCTCCACTTT.

This clone was observed once. The rearrangement uses TRBV9 and TRBJ1-2, with D tentatively TRBD1 (6 bases). Trimming shortened V by 2 bases and J by 6 bases, and 17 bases separated the two germline ends. Germline CDR1 and CDR2: SGDLS and YYNGEE. The CDR3 is 15 residues long. In DNA, the CDR3 is TGTGCCAGCAGCGTGGGGGCCTCTCTACCTCATGGCTACACCTTC. Translated, it gives CASSVGASLPHGYTF.

This sequence joins TRBV5-1 and TRBJ1-1; D perhaps matches TRBD1 (6 bases). Trimming shortened V by 0 bases and J by 11 bases, and 20 bases separated the two germline ends. Per the germline V gene, CDR1 is SGHRS and CDR2 is YFSETQ. CDR3 size: 15 residues. The CDR3 loop reads CASSLGGQRYKGAFF. In nucleotides, the CDR3 is TGCGCCAGCAGCTTGGGGGGGCAAAGATATAAAGGGGCTTTCTTT.